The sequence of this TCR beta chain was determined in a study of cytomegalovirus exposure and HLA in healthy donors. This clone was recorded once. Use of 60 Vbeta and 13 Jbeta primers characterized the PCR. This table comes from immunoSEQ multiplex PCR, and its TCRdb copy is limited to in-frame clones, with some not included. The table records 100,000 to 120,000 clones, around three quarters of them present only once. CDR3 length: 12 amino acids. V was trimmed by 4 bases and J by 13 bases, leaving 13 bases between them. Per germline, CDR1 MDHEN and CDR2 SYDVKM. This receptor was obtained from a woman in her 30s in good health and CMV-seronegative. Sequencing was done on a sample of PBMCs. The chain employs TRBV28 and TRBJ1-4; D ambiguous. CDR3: CASSSGRKGLFF. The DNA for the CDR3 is TGTGCCAGCAGTTCAGGTCGAAAAGGACTGTTTTTT.